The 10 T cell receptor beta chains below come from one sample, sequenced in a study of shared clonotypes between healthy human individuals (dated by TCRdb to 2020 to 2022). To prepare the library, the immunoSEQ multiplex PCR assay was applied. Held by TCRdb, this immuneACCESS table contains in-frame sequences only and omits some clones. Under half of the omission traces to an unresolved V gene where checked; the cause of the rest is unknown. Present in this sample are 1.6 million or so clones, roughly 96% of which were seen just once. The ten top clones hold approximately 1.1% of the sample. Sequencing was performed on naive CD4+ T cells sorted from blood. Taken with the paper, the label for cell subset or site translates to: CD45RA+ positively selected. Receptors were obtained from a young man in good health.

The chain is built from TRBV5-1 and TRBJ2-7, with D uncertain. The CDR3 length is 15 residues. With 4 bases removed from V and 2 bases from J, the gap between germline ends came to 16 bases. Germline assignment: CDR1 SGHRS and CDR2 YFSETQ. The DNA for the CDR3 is TGCGCCAGCAGCCCCGTAGCAAGGGCCCCCTACGAGCAGTACTTC. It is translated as CASSPVARAPYEQYF.

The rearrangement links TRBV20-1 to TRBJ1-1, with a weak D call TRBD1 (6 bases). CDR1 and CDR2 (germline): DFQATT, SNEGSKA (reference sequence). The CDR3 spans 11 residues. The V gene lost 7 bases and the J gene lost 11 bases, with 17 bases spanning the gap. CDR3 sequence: CSGTGTIDAFF. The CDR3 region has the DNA TGCAGTGGAACAGGGACGATTGACGCTTTCTTT.

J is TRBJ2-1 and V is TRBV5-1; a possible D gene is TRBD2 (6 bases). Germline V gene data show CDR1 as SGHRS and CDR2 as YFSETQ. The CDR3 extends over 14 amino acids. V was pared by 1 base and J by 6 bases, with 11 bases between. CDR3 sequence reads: CASSLLGGSNEQFF. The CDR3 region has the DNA TGCGCCAGCAGCTTGCTCGGAGGGAGCAATGAGCAGTTCTTC.

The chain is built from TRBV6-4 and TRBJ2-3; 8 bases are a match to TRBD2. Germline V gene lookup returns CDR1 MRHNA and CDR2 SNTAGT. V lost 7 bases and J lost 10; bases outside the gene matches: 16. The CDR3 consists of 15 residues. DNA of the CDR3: TGTGCCAGCACCCAGGGGAGCGGGAGTCTTGGCCCGCAGTATTTT. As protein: CASTQGSGSLGPQYF.

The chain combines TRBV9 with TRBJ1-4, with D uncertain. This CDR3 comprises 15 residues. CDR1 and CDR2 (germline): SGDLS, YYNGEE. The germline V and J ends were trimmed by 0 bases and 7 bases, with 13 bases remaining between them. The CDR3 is CASSVDQGKSEKLFF. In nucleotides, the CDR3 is TGTGCCAGCAGCGTAGATCAAGGGAAGAGTGAAAAACTGTTTTTT.

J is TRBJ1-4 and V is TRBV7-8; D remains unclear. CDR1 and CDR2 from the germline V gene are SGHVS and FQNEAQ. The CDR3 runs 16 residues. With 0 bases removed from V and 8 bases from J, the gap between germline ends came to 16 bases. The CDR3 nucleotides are TGTGCCAGCAGCTTAGCGAGGGTGGTGGCGGGAGAAAAACTGTTTTTT. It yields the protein CASSLARVVAGEKLFF.

This chain's CDR3 is CASIGQWRAEAFF. As DNA, the CDR3 is TGTGCCAGCATCGGACAGTGGAGGGCTGAAGCTTTCTTT. The chain combines TRBV5-8 with TRBJ1-1; a weak D match, TRBD1 (6 bases). CDR1 SGHTS and CDR2 YDEGEE come from the germline V gene. V was cut by 6 bases and J by 6 bases, with 15 bases left in between. This CDR3 is 13 amino acids long.

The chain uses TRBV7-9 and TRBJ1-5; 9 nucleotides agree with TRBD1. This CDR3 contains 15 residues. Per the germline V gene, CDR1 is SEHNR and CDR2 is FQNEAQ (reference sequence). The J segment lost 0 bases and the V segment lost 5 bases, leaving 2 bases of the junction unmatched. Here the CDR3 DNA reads TGTGCCAGCAGCGGGACAGGGAATAGCAATCAGCCCCAGCATTTT. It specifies CASSGTGNSNQPQHF.

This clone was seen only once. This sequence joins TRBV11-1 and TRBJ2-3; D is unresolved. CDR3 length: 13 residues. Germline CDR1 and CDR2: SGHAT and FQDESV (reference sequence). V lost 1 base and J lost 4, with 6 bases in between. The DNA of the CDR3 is TGTGCCAGCAGCTTAGACGGCTCAGATACGCAGTATTTT. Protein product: CASSLDGSDTQYF.

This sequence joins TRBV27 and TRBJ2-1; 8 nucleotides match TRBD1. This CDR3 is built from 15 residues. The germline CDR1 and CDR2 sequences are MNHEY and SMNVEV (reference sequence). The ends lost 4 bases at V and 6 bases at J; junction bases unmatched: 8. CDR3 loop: CASSSPGQVRNEQFF. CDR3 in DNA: TGTGCCAGCAGTTCCCCGGGACAGGTACGCAATGAGCAGTTCTTC.